Following are 6 T cell receptor beta chains from one sample sequenced in a study of PD-1 blockade in classical Hodgkin lymphoma. After autologous stem cell transplantation all patients relapsed, and prior brentuximab vedotin exposure differed between cohorts. Generated by immunoSEQ multiplex PCR, the TCRdb table keeps only in-frame clones and is missing some. The table includes approximately 89,000 clones, over 80% detected once. The sample consisted of peripheral blood mononuclear cells (PBMCs), taken at baseline. Receptors originate from a human donor with classical Hodgkin lymphoma.

V is TRBV11-2 and J is TRBJ2-3; D is unresolved. There are 13 residues in the CDR3. Germline V gene sequence: CDR1 SGHAT, CDR2 FQNNGV. V gave up 1 base and J gave up 3 bases, with 5 bases separating them. CDR3 coding DNA: TGTGCCAGCAGCTTAGGGCAGACAGATACGCAGTATTTT. Amino acid sequence: CASSLGQTDTQYF.

This chain connects TRBV5-5 to TRBJ2-1; 8 bases agree with TRBD1. The CDR3 runs 15 residues. Losses at the gene ends were 3 bases for V and 3 bases for J; bases not matched to a gene: 5. Germline V gene data show CDR1 as SGHKS and CDR2 as YYEKEE (reference sequence). Here the CDR3 reads CASSSTGDDYNEQFF. CDR3 nucleotide sequence: TGTGCCAGCAGCTCGACAGGGGACGACTACAATGAGCAGTTCTTC. The variable domain in full, with the rest retrieved from reference TRBV5-5 and TRBJ2-1, is DAGVTQSPTHLIKTRGQQVTLRCSPISGHKSVSWYQQVLGQGPQFIFQYYEKEERGRGNFPDRFSARQFPNYSSELNVNALLLGDSALYLCASSSTGDDYNEQFFGPGTRLTVL.

The rearrangement links TRBV5-6 to TRBJ2-1; D remains ambiguous. CDR1 and CDR2 from the germline V gene are SGHDT and YYEEEE. Between the trimmed V and J ends, which lost 2 bases and 0 bases, there was a span of 6 bases. The CDR3 consists of 14 residues. The DNA of the CDR3 is TGTGCCAGCAGCTTCGTCCACTCCTACAATGAGCAGTTCTTC. Residues: CASSFVHSYNEQFF.

This chain uses TRBV4-2 with TRBJ2-7; the D gene is possibly TRBD2 (5 bases). Germline CDR1 LGHNA, CDR2 YNFKEQ. The V and J ends lost 1 base and 3 bases respectively, with 10 bases between them. The CDR3 has 14 amino acids. This chain's CDR3 is CASSQGPGNYEQYF. The DNA for the CDR3 is TGTGCCAGCAGCCAAGGGCCGGGGAACTACGAGCAGTACTTC.

To note about this clone: At one boundary the junction diverges from the germline segment, which might be a read error. CDR3 nucleotide sequence: TGTGCCATCAGATCAGGAGGGAGCCCCCAAGAGGCCCAGTACTTC. It translates to CAIRSGGSPQEAQYF. The chain links TRBV10-3 to TRBJ2-5; D perhaps matches TRBD2 (6 bases). The CDR3 extends over 15 amino acids. Germline V gives CDR1 ENHRY, CDR2 SYGVKD.

This clone was seen only a few times. The rearrangement links TRBV19 to TRBJ1-2; 7 bases are shared with TRBD1. V shed 5 bases and J 7 bases; nucleotides not matched to a gene: 10. Per germline, CDR1 LNHDA and CDR2 SQIVND (reference sequence). This CDR3 is 14 amino acids long. As DNA, the CDR3 is TGTGCCAGTAGTCTCTTAACAGGGGAGGGTGGCTACACCTTC. As protein: CASSLLTGEGGYTF.